Each of the 14 T cell receptor beta chains below was sequenced from the same sample in a study of blood T cell repertoires in COVID-19. Generated by immunoSEQ multiplex PCR, the TCRdb table keeps only in-frame clones and is missing some. The table records 150,000 to 170,000 clones, roughly 80% of them present only once. Source material: peripheral blood. These receptors all come from a woman aged 55-70 years with acute or convalescent COVID-19.

The V call is TRBV2, the J call TRBJ1-5; perhaps TRBD1 as D (5 bases). V lost 8 bases to trimming and J lost 4 bases, with 12 bases between them. The CDR3 is made up of 13 amino acids. CDR1 and CDR2 from the germline V gene are SNHLY and FYNNEI. The CDR3 here is CASAGEGNQPQHF. The CDR3 bases are TGTGCCAGCGCGGGGGAGGGGAATCAGCCCCAGCATTTT.

The chain carries TRBV2 and TRBJ2-2; 13 bases are a match to TRBD2. Germline lookup yields CDR1 SNHLY and CDR2 FYNNEI. Trimming took 6 bases from V and 6 from J; bases not matched to a gene: 4. This CDR3 is built from 15 residues. This chain's CDR3 is CASRLTSGGPGELFF. CDR3 DNA: TGTGCCAGCAGGTTGACTAGCGGGGGGCCCGGGGAGCTGTTTTTT.

The chain carries TRBV11-2 and TRBJ1-1; possibly TRBD1 for D (5 bases). The V and J ends lost 1 base and 1 base respectively, with 10 bases between them. Germline lookup yields CDR1 SGHAT and CDR2 FQNNGV. This CDR3 is 15 amino acids long. CDR3 sequence: CASSLAGGTNTEAFF. The CDR3 region has the DNA TGTGCCAGCAGCTTAGCGGGGGGAACGAACACTGAAGCTTTCTTT.

The chain joins TRBV7-2 to TRBJ2-5; D perhaps matches TRBD2 (6 bases). Trimming removed 1 base at V and 0 bases at J, with 6 bases between. The CDR3 has 14 amino acids. The germline V gene encodes CDR1 SGHTA and CDR2 FQGNSA. The CDR3 DNA reads as TGTGCCAGCAGCTTAGGCGGGGACCAAGAGACCCAGTACTTC. It specifies CASSLGGDQETQYF.

The chain combines TRBV7-2 with TRBJ1-1; 10 positions agree with TRBD1. Germline CDR1 and CDR2: SGHTA and FQGNSA. The CDR3 runs 15 residues. Trimming at V came to 6 bases and at J to 5 bases, leaving 9 bases not matched to a gene. CDR3 nucleotide sequence: TGTGCCAGCAGGCCCGGGACAGGGGTGTTAACTGAAGCTTTCTTT. This encodes CASRPGTGVLTEAFF.

The gene calls are TRBV30 and TRBJ1-5, with D possibly being TRBD1 (6 bases). The CDR3 is 13 residues long. V was pared by 4 bases and J by 9 bases, with 16 bases between. Germline V gene lookup returns CDR1 GTSNPN and CDR2 SVGIG (reference sequence). The CDR3 DNA is TGTGCCTGGACCTCCCCAGGGGCCAGGCCCCAGCATTTT. Its translation is CAWTSPGARPQHF.

The J gene is TRBJ2-5, the V gene TRBV12-3 or TRBV12-4; D ambiguous. Deletions cut 2 bases from V and 5 bases from J, with 9 bases between. This CDR3 has 13 residues. CDR3 residues: CASSLSGYETQYF. Written as DNA, the CDR3 is TGTGCCAGCAGTTTATCGGGTTATGAGACCCAGTACTTC.

This sequence joins TRBV4-1 and TRBJ1-4; D gene uncertain. With 4 bases removed from V and 8 bases from J, the gap between germline ends came to 8 bases. Germline loops: CDR1 MGHRA, CDR2 YSYEKL. The CDR3 consists of 12 residues. The CDR3 DNA follows: TGCGCCAGCAGCCTAACCGGGGAAAAACTGTTTTTT. Translated, it gives CASSLTGEKLFF.

The chain has TRBV4-1 and TRBJ2-3, with 12 bases lining up with TRBD2. The CDR3 covers 15 residues. V was clipped by 3 bases and J by 5 bases; unmatched bases: 3. From germline, CDR1 is MGHRA and CDR2 YSYEKL. The CDR3 DNA is TGCGCCAGCAGCCACTCGACTAGCGGGAGAGATACGCAGTATTTT. As protein: CASSHSTSGRDTQYF.

The J gene is TRBJ2-1, the V gene TRBV6-5; the match to TRBD1 covers 8 bases. CDR1 and CDR2 from the germline V gene are MNHEY and SVGAGI. This CDR3 comprises 15 residues. With V trimmed by 2 bases and J by 4 bases, 4 bases remained unmatched. The CDR3 spells CASSYGRGPYNEQFF. The CDR3 DNA reads as TGTGCCAGCAGTTACGGCAGGGGGCCTTACAATGAGCAGTTCTTC.

The rearrangement uses TRBV5-1 and TRBJ1-4; 10 bases are shared with TRBD1. This CDR3 region has 14 residues. V lost 3 bases, J lost 8 bases, and 4 bases stayed unmatched. From germline, CDR1 is SGHRS and CDR2 YFSETQ. The CDR3 nucleotides read TGCGCCAGCAGCTCGGGACAGGGGAGCGAAAAACTGTTTTTT. It encodes CASSSGQGSEKLFF.

The chain is built from TRBV19 and TRBJ1-2, with a tentative D call TRBD1 (5 bases). V lost 5 bases, J lost 8 bases, and 12 bases lay in between. This CDR3 comprises 12 residues. Germline assignment: CDR1 LNHDA and CDR2 SQIVND (reference sequence). This chain's CDR3 is CASSVQGVGYTF. The CDR3 DNA is TGTGCCAGTAGTGTCCAGGGCGTGGGCTACACCTTC.

The chain is built from TRBV3-1 (or the pseudogene TRBV3-2) and TRBJ2-5; D is unclear. Per germline, CDR1 LGHDT and CDR2 YNNKEL (reference sequence). This CDR3 contains 14 residues. V gave up 0 bases and J gave up 4 bases, with 9 bases separating them. The CDR3 loop reads CASSQESRRETQYF. The CDR3 DNA reads TGTGCCAGCAGCCAAGAATCTAGAAGAGAGACCCAGTACTTC.

The chain couples TRBV27 to TRBJ1-4; a possible D gene is TRBD1 (6 bases). CDR3 length: 15 amino acids. Trimming shortened V by 3 bases and J by 7 bases, and 15 bases separated the two germline ends. The germline V gene encodes CDR1 MNHEY and CDR2 SMNVEV (reference sequence). Written as DNA, the CDR3 is TGTGCCAGCAGTTTTAGGGCAGGGGAAGGTGAAAAACTGTTTTTT. Its protein is CASSFRAGEGEKLFF.